The source of this T cell receptor (beta chain) is a study of identical twins. Germline CDR1 reads LNHDA; CDR2 reads SQIVND (reference sequence). Between the trimmed V and J ends, which lost 7 bases and 7 bases, there was a span of 19 bases. The CDR3 totals 15 residues. Each CDR3 protein gets one entry after TCRdb re-called the 5' RACE reads with MiXCR. The repertoire includes approximately 890,000 distinct CDR3 sequences, roughly 12% of them detected once, and 1.5% to 2% sits in the top ten. Overall study results and limits: Among out-of-frame alpha sequences shared by twins, low generation probability occurred in excess.

This clonotype has a handful of counts. Antigen unknown. The same specimen was also included in a second study, on yellow fever vaccine responses in identical twins. As that study records: Twins reportedly had a vaccine T cell response that seemed partly convergent, partly personalized.

This chain links TRBV19 with TRBJ2-2; D not certain. The receptor comes from a young woman in good health. The sample comprised PBMCs. DNA of the CDR3: TGTGCCAGTAATCATTTGGCAGGCGCGAACGGGGAGCTGTTTTTT. Translating it yields CASNHLAGANGELFF.